This TCR beta chain was documented in a study of beta chain features in type 1 diabetes. Study-wide results and limits: Significant though moderate, a shortening of TCRB CDR3s appeared in all four CD4+ subsets of Type 1 diabetes patients.

Details on this clone: The antigen is undetermined.

Expressed TCRB transcripts were sequenced because the entire RNA isolate underwent reverse transcription. The protocol was immunoSEQ multiplex PCR, while the TCRdb copy is restricted to in-frame clones and leaves out a portion. Found here are 300,000 or so clones, around an eighth of them singletons; the top ten hold about 0.016%. There are 14 residues in the CDR3. Trimming stripped 4 bases from V and 7 bases from J, with 20 bases between. Germline V gene data show CDR1 as SQVTM and CDR2 as ANQGSEA. The material sequenced was naive CD4+ T cells from blood. This chain connects TRBV29-1 to TRBJ2-7; a weak D match, TRBD2 (6 bases). The TCR originated in a woman aged 18-35 years with type 1 diabetes. CDR3 residues: CSVVLAESPREQYV. CDR3 DNA: TGCAGCGTTGTTTTAGCGGAGTCTCCGAGAGAGCAGTACGTC.